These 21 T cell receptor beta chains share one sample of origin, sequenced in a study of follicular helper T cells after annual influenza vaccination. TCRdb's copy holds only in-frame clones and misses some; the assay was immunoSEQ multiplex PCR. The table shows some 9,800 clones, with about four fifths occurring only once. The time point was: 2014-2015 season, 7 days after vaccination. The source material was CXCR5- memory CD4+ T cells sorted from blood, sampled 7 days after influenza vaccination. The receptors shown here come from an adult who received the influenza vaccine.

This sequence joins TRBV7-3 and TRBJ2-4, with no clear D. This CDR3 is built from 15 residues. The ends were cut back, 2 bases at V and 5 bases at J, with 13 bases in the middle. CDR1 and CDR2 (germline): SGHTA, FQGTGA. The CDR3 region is CASSLQFGGENIQYF. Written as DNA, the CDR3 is TGTGCCAGCAGCTTACAATTCGGCGGAGAAAACATTCAGTACTTC.

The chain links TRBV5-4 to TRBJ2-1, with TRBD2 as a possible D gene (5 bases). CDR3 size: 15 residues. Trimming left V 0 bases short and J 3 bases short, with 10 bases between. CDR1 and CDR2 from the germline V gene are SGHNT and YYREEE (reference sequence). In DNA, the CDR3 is TGTGCCAGCAGCTTGGACGGCGGGTTCTACAATGAGCAGTTCTTC. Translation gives CASSLDGGFYNEQFF. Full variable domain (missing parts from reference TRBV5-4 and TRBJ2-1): ETGVTQSPTHLIKTRGQQVTLRCSSQSGHNTVSWYQQALGQGPQFIFQYYREEENGRGNFPPRFSGLQFPNYSSELNVNALELDDSALYLCASSLDGGFYNEQFFGPGTRLTVL.

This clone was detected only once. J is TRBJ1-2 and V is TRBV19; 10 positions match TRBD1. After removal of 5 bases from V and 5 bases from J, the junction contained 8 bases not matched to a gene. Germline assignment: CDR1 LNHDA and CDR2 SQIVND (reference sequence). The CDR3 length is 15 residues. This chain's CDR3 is CASSPRDRGTYGYTF. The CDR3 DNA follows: TGTGCCAGTAGTCCCCGGGACAGGGGAACATATGGCTACACCTTC.

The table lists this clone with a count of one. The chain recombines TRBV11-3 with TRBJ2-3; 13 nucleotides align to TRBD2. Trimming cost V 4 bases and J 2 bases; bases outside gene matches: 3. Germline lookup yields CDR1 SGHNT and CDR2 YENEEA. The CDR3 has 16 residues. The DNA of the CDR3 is TGTGCCAGCAGCTCGGGGACTAGCGGGATCACAGATACGCAGTATTTT. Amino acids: CASSSGTSGITDTQYF.

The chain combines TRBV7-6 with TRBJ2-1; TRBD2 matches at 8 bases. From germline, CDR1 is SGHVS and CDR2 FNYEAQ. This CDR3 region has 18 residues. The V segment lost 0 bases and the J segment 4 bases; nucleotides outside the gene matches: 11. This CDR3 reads CASSLARDPGGPYNEQFF. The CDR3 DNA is TGTGCCAGCAGCTTAGCGCGCGACCCGGGGGGGCCATACAATGAGCAGTTCTTC.

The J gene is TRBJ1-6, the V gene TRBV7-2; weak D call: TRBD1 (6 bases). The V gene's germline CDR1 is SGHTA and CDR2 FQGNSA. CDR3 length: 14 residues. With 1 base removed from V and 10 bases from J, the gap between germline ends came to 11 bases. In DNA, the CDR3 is TGTGCCAGCAGCTTAGACAGGGTTCTATCACCCCTCCACTTT. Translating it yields CASSLDRVLSPLHF. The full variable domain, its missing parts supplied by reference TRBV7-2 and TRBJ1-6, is GAGVSQSPSNKVTEKGKDVELRCDPISGHTALYWYRQSLGQGLEFLIYFQGNSAPDKSGLPSDRFSAERTGGSVSTLTIQRTQQEDSAVYLCASSLDRVLSPLHFGNGTRLTVT.

DNA for the CDR3: TGTGCCAGCAGCCAGGGAAGTGAAGAGACCCAGTACTTC. The encoded protein is CASSQGSEETQYF. This sequence joins TRBV7-9 and TRBJ2-5, with a weak D call TRBD1 (5 bases). The CDR3 extends over 13 amino acids. V gave up 5 bases and J gave up 3 bases, with 10 bases separating them. Looked up from germline, CDR1 is SEHNR and CDR2 is FQNEAQ (reference sequence).

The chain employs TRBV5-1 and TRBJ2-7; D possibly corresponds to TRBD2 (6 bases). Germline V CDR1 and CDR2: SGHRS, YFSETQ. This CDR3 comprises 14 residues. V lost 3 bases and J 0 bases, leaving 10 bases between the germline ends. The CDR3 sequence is CASSSRGSSYEQYF. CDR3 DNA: TGCGCCAGCAGCTCACGGGGGAGCTCCTACGAGCAGTACTTC.

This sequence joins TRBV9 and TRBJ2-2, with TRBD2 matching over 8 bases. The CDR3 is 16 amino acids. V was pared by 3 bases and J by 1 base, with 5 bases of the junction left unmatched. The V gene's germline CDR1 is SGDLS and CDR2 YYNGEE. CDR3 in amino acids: CASSEYGTRNTGELFF. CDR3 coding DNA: TGTGCCAGCAGCGAATACGGGACTAGGAACACCGGGGAGCTGTTTTTT.

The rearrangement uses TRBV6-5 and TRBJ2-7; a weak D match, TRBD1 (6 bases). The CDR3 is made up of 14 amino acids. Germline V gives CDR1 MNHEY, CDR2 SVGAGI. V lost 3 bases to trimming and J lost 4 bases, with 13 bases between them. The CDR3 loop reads CASSYGRGTYEQYF. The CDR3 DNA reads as TGTGCCAGCAGTTATGGAAGGGGGACGTACGAGCAGTACTTC.

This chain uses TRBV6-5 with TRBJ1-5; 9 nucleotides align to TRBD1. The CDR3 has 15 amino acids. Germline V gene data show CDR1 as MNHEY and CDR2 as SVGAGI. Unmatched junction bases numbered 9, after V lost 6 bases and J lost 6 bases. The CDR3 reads CASRPDRGRTQPQHF. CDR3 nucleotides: TGTGCCAGCAGGCCCGACAGGGGGAGGACTCAGCCCCAGCATTTT.

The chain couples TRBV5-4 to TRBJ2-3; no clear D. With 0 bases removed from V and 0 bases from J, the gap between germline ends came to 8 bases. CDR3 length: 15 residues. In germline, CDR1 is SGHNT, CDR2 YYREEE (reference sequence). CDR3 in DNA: TGTGCCAGCAGCTTGGCGGGCGCTAGCACAGATACGCAGTATTTT. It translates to CASSLAGASTDTQYF.

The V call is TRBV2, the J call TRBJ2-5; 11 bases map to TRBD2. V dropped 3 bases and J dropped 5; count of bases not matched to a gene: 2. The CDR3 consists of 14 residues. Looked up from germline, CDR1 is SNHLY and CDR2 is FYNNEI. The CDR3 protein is CASSDPSGGETQYF. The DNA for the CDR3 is TGTGCCAGCAGTGACCCTAGCGGGGGGGAGACCCAGTACTTC.

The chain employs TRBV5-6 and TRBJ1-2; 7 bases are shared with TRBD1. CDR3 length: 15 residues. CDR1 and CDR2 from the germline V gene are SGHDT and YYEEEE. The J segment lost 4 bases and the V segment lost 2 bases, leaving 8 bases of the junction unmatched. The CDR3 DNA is TGTGCCAGCAGCTTCTCCGACAGGGTTGGCTATGGCTACACCTTC. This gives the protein CASSFSDRVGYGYTF.

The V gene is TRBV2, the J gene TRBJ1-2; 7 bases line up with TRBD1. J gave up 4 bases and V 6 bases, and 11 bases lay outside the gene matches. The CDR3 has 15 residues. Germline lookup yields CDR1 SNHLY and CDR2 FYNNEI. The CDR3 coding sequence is TGTGCCAGCAGCGGGACAGCCGCCAGGTTCTATGGCTACACCTTC. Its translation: CASSGTAARFYGYTF.

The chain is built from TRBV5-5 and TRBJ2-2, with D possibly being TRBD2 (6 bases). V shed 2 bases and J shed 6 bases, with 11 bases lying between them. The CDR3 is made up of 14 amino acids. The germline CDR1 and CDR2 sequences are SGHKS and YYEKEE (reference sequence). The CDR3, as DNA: TGTGCCAGCAGCTTCCCACTAGCCCCCGGGGAGCTGTTTTTT. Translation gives CASSFPLAPGELFF.

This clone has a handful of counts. In nucleotides, the CDR3 is TGTGCCAGCAGCTTAGGGCACTACGAGCAGTACTTC. The encoded protein is CASSLGHYEQYF. V gene TRBV11-2 combines with J gene TRBJ2-7; the D is unclear. In germline, CDR1 is SGHAT, CDR2 FQNNGV. The CDR3 totals 12 residues. Deletions cut 1 base from V and 3 bases from J, with 4 bases between.

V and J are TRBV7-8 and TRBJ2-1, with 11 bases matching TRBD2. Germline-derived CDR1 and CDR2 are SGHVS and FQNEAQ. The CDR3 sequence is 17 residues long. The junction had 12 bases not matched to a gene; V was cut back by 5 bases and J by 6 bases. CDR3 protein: CASSQKSGLAGGNEQFF. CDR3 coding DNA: TGTGCCAGCAGCCAAAAGAGCGGTCTAGCGGGGGGCAATGAGCAGTTCTTC. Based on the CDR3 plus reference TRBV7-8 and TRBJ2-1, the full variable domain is GAGVSQSPRYKVAKRGQDVALRCDPISGHVSLFWYQQALGQGPEFLTYFQNEAQLDKSGLPSDRFFAERPEGSVSTLKIQRTQQEDSAVYLCASSQKSGLAGGNEQFFGPGTRLTVL.

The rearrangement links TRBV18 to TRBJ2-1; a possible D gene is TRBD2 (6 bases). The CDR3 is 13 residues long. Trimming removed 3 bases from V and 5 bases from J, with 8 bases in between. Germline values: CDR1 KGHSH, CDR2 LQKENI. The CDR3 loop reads CASSPGLDNEQFF. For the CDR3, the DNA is TGTGCCAGCTCACCGGGACTGGACAATGAGCAGTTCTTC.

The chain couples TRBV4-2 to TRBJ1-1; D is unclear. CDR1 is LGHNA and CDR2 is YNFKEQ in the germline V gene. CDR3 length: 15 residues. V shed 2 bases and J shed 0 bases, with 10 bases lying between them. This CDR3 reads CASSQRTDLNTEAFF. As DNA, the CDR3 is TGTGCCAGCAGCCAACGGACGGATTTGAACACTGAAGCTTTCTTT.

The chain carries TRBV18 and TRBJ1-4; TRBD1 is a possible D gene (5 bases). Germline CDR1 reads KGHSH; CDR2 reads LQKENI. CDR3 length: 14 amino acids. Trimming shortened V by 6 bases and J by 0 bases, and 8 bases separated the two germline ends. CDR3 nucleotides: TGTGCCAGCTCCGAACAGGCAACTAATGAAAAACTGTTTTTT. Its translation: CASSEQATNEKLFF.